These 2 T cell receptor beta chains were sequenced from one sample in a study of T cell changes during pregnancy in multiple sclerosis. TCRdb's table, derived via immunoSEQ multiplex PCR, lists solely in-frame clones and lacks some. The repertoire consists of fewer than 150,000 clones, with roughly 97% occurring once and the leading ten covering approximately 0.45%. The material sequenced was peripheral blood, taken after pregnancy. The receptors shown here come from a female donor with multiple sclerosis, enrolled in a pregnancy study.

The gene calls are TRBV18 and TRBJ2-1; D unresolved. This CDR3 spans 15 amino acids. V lost 2 bases and J 10 bases, leaving 18 bases between the germline ends. CDR1 KGHSH and CDR2 LQKENI come from the germline V gene. The CDR3 coding sequence is TGTGCCAGCTCACCAGTGCAACTACGTGAAGCGGAGCAGTTCTTC. It is translated as CASSPVQLREAEQFF.

The J gene is TRBJ1-1, the V gene TRBV5-1, with 7 bases identical to TRBD1. The CDR3 consists of 11 residues. V was clipped by 4 bases and J by 11 bases; unmatched bases: 5. Germline assignment: CDR1 SGHRS and CDR2 YFSETQ. The CDR3 sequence is CASSLGQAAFF. DNA for the CDR3: TGCGCCAGCAGCCTCGGACAGGCGGCTTTCTTT. The full variable domain, completed using reference TRBV5-1 and TRBJ1-1, is KAGVTQTPRYLIKTRGQQVTLSCSPISGHRSVSWYQQTPGQGLQFLFEYFSETQRNKGNFPGRFSGRQFSNSRSEMNVSTLELGDSALYLCASSLGQAAFFGQGTRLTVV.